A selection of T cell receptor beta chains follows, all from one sample in a study of PD-1 blockade in classical Hodgkin lymphoma. Generated by immunoSEQ multiplex PCR, the TCRdb table keeps only in-frame clones and is missing some. The table records about 15,000 clones, roughly 66% of them present only once. The source was peripheral blood mononuclear cells (PBMCs), collected at baseline. Receptor source: a human donor with classical Hodgkin lymphoma. The CDR3 runs from the conserved cysteine through the conserved F or W. D genes are given only for firm matches. Size values are once, few and many counts, or a class for expanded clones, and some rows have none.

v_call	d_call	j_call	clone_size	cdr3_nt	cdr3_aa
TRBV6-1	-	TRBJ1-2	-	TGTGCCAGCAGTGCGAAATCCCGACAGGTAGATGGCTACACCTTC	CASSAKSRQVDGYTF
TRBV5-4	-	TRBJ1-1	-	TGTGCCAGCAGCTTGGGACAGGTACCTCTGAACACTGAAGCTTTCTTT	CASSLGQVPLNTEAFF
TRBV27	TRBD1	TRBJ2-7	-	TGTGCCAGCAGTTTAAACCCCCCCAAGAGCAGGGGGCAGAAAGACGAGCAGTACTTC	CASSLNPPKSRGQKDEQYF
TRBV18	TRBD1	TRBJ1-2	-	TGTGCCAGCTCACCATCGGGACAGAACTATGGCTACACCTTC	CASSPSGQNYGYTF
TRBV2	-	TRBJ2-5	-	TGCATCACTTGGGGCGGCGAGACCCAGTACTTC	CITWGGETQYF
TRBV5-6	-	TRBJ1-1	-	TGTGCCAGCAGCTGGGTTGGAACGGTCGGGGGAGACACTGAAGCTTTCTTT	CASSWVGTVGGDTEAFF
TRBV7-2	-	TRBJ2-1	-	TGTGCCAGCAGCTTAGTTACCGGTCCCAATGAGCAGTTCTTC	CASSLVTGPNEQFF
TRBV6-5	-	TRBJ2-5	-	TGTGCCAGCAGTTACAGGGGTCCCATCCAAGAGACCCAGTACTTC	CASSYRGPIQETQYF
TRBV19	-	TRBJ2-2	-	TGTGCCAGTAGTATCATGGAGGGAGGAGCCGGGGAGCTGTTTTTT	CASSIMEGGAGELFF
TRBV5-5	-	TRBJ2-7	-	TGTGCCAGCAGCTTGGAGGTCAGCCACTCCTACGAGCAGTACTTC	CASSLEVSHSYEQYF
TRBV7-3	-	TRBJ2-1	-	TGTGCCAGCAGCTCCACCCCCGGGGAGGTTGAGCAGTTCTTC	CASSSTPGEVEQFF
TRBV9	-	TRBJ2-2	-	TGTGCCAGCAGCGGACGGACAGCGTCCACCGGGGAGCTGTTTTTT	CASSGRTASTGELFF
TRBV11-3	-	TRBJ2-5	once	TGTGCCAGCAGCTTAGGACGTGGGTACCAAGAGACCCAGTACTTC	CASSLGRGYQETQYF
TRBV15	-	TRBJ2-7	few	TGTGCCACCACCGCTCCAGGCTCCTACGAGCAGTACTTC	CATTAPGSYEQYF
TRBV7-2	TRBD2	TRBJ2-7	few	TGTGCCAGCAGCCCCGGACTAGCGGGAGGCCGATCCTACGAGCAGTACTTC	CASSPGLAGGRSYEQYF
TRBV29-1	-	TRBJ2-1	-	TGCAGCGTAGCTCACCTGGGGGATTGGGGTGAGCAGTTCTTC	CSVAHLGDWGEQFF
TRBV10-3	-	TRBJ2-1	once	TGTGCCATCAAGGGGGCTAGCGATGAGCAGTTCTTC	CAIKGASDEQFF
TRBV7-2	-	TRBJ2-3	-	TGTGCCAGCAGCTTACTTCCGGGGGGCCCTATCACAGATACGCAGTATTTT	CASSLLPGGPITDTQYF
TRBV13	TRBD1	TRBJ2-3	-	TGTGCCAGCAGCTTAGGGCCTGACAGGGGACGCGGGAGCACAGATACGCAGTATTTT	CASSLGPDRGRGSTDTQYF
TRBV5-1	TRBD1	TRBJ1-5	once	TGCGCCAGCAGCTTGGGACAGGGAGAGAATCAGCCCCAGCATTTT	CASSLGQGENQPQHF
TRBV4-1	-	TRBJ2-3	-	TGCGCCAGCAGCCAAGTGAGCTCCGGGCAGGCAGATACGCAGTATTTT	CASSQVSSGQADTQYF
TRBV19	-	TRBJ1-4	-	TGTGCCAGTAGTTTCACCCCGGAGGGAAAACTGTTTTTT	CASSFTPEGKLFF
TRBV5-1	TRBD1	TRBJ2-2	-	TGCGCCAGCAGCGCCGGACAGGGGCTCAACACCGGGGAGCTGTTTTTT	CASSAGQGLNTGELFF
TRBV15	-	TRBJ2-2	-	TGTGCCACCAGCCGCACCGATAACACCGGGGAGCTGTTTTTT	CATSRTDNTGELFF
TRBV7-9	TRBD2	TRBJ2-7	-	TGTGCCAGCAGCCCTCGAGCGGGAGGAGCCTACGAGCAGTACTTC	CASSPRAGGAYEQYF
TRBV5-4	-	TRBJ2-5	-	TGTGCCAGCAGCTTGGGTAGGGGTCAAGAGACCCAGTACTTC	CASSLGRGQETQYF
TRBV7-2	-	TRBJ1-2	once	TGTGCCAGCAGCTTAGTCGGGACGGTTACTAACTATGGCTACACCTTC	CASSLVGTVTNYGYTF
TRBV30	TRBD1	TRBJ2-2	-	TGTGCCTGGAGTGTAATGGGACAGGGGGCGAACGGGGAGCTGTTTTTT	CAWSVMGQGANGELFF
TRBV7-2	-	TRBJ2-7	-	TGTGCCAGCAGCCCGAGTGGCACTTTCTCCTACGAGCAGTACTTC	CASSPSGTFSYEQYF
TRBV5-1	-	TRBJ1-2	-	TGCGCCAGCAGCTTGGGAGAGAACTATGGCTACACCTTC	CASSLGENYGYTF
TRBV6-8	TRBD2	TRBJ2-1	-	TGTGCCAGCAGTCGACTAGCGGAGGTCAGTGAGCAGTTCTTC	CASSRLAEVSEQFF
TRBV5-1	TRBD1	TRBJ2-1	-	TGCGCCAGCAACCCAAACAGGGGCAATGAGCAGTTCTTC	CASNPNRGNEQFF
TRBV19	-	TRBJ2-7	-	TGTGCCAGTAGTATCGGCGCTTACGAGCAGTACTTC	CASSIGAYEQYF
TRBV5-1	TRBD1	TRBJ2-5	-	TGCGCCAGCATGTTGGGGGACAGGGGGCTCCAAGAGACCCAGTACTTC	CASMLGDRGLQETQYF
TRBV12-2	-	TRBJ2-5	-	TGTGCAAGTCGCTTGATTGCGGGAGGCTACCAAGAGACCCAGTACTTC	CASRLIAGGYQETQYF
TRBV29-1	TRBD2	TRBJ2-7	-	TGCAGCGTTGTGAGCGGGAGCTCCTACGAGCAGTACTTC	CSVVSGSSYEQYF
TRBV7-9	-	TRBJ2-2	-	TGTGCCAGCAGCTCTCCCGGGGAGCTGTTTTTT	CASSSPGELFF
TRBV29-1	TRBD2	TRBJ2-7	-	TGCAGCGTTGAAGACCCCGGGGGGGTTCGCGAGCAGTACTTC	CSVEDPGGVREQYF
TRBV7-8	TRBD2	TRBJ2-3	-	TGTGCCAGCAGCGGAGGGACTAGCGGGAGAGATACGCAGTATTTT	CASSGGTSGRDTQYF
TRBV28	-	TRBJ1-5	-	TGTGCCAGCAGTTTGACAGATAGCAATCAGCCCCAGCATTTT	CASSLTDSNQPQHF
TRBV6-1	-	TRBJ2-1	-	TGTGCCAGCAGTGAGGTCGGGGATGAGCAGTTCTTC	CASSEVGDEQFF
TRBV11-2	-	TRBJ2-1	-	TGTGCCAGCAGCTTAGGACGAAAGCTGGCGGGTCGCTCCTACAATGAGCAGTTCTTC	CASSLGRKLAGRSYNEQFF
TRBV9	-	TRBJ2-7	-	TGTGCCAGCAGCCGGGACGGCTACGAGCAGTACTTC	CASSRDGYEQYF
TRBV5-1	TRBD2	TRBJ2-3	-	TGCGCCAGCAGGGCGAGGGCTAGCGGGAGGGCCTACGATACGCAGTATTTT	CASRARASGRAYDTQYF
TRBV27	-	TRBJ2-7	-	TGTGCCAGCCGAGGCGGTAGCGAGCAGTACTTC	CASRGGSEQYF
TRBV18	-	TRBJ2-1	-	TGTGCCAGCTCACCACCATCGACTCAATGGGAGCAGTTCTTC	CASSPPSTQWEQFF
TRBV10-2	TRBD2	TRBJ2-7	-	TGCGCCAGCAGTGAGCCTGGGACTAGCGGGACCTACGAGCAGTACTTC	CASSEPGTSGTYEQYF
TRBV15	-	TRBJ2-2	-	TGTGCCACCAGCAACGGGGAAGGCACCGGGGAGCTGTTTTTT	CATSNGEGTGELFF
TRBV19	-	TRBJ1-1	-	TGTGCCAGCCAACAGGGAGGATACACTGAAGCTTTCTTT	CASQQGGYTEAFF
TRBV2	-	TRBJ2-2	-	TGTGCCAGCAGTGCGATACAGGGTAGGGTTAGCACCGGGGAGCTGTTTTTT	CASSAIQGRVSTGELFF
TRBV20-1	-	TRBJ1-1	-	TGCAACGGGGGCAACACTGAAGCTTTCTTT	CNGGNTEAFF
TRBV25-1	-	TRBJ2-3	medium-sized	TGTGCCACCACGGACAGTTTCACAGATACGCAGTATTTT	CATTDSFTDTQYF
TRBV6-5	TRBD2	TRBJ2-3	few	TGTGCCAGCAGATCTAGCGGGAGTACTGATACGCAGTATTTT	CASRSSGSTDTQYF